Following are 6 T cell receptor beta chains from one sample sequenced in a study of cytomegalovirus exposure and HLA in healthy donors. 60 Vbeta and 13 Jbeta primers were used in PCR. Using immunoSEQ multiplex PCR, the repertoire was profiled, and TCRdb retains in-frame clones only, with some absent. Of 99,000 or so clones listed, roughly 15% are singletons. Sequencing was done on a sample of PBMCs. The receptors originated from a female donor in good health and CMV-seronegative.

This clone was seen more than once but under ten times. The chain joins TRBV28 to TRBJ2-7; possibly TRBD2 for D (6 bases). With 7 bases removed from V and 0 bases from J, the gap between germline ends came to 10 bases. Germline assignment: CDR1 MDHEN and CDR2 SYDVKM. This CDR3 contains 13 residues. In DNA, the CDR3 is TGTGCCAGCACCATAGCGGTCTCCTACGAGCAGTACTTC. It is translated as CASTIAVSYEQYF.

The chain has TRBV9 and TRBJ1-4; TRBD1 might be the D (5 bases). Trimming stripped 3 bases from V and 2 bases from J, with 8 bases between. This CDR3 has 14 residues. Germline V CDR1 and CDR2: SGDLS, YYNGEE. CDR3 coding DNA: TGTGCCAGCAGCGCTGGGGGGACTAATGAAAAACTGTTTTTT. Amino acids: CASSAGGTNEKLFF.

The rearrangement links TRBV4-1 to TRBJ2-1; TRBD2 aligns across 9 bases. Germline CDR1 is MGHRA and CDR2 is YSYEKL. There are 20 residues in the CDR3. Germline trimming cut 0 bases from V and 0 bases from J; bases unmatched to any gene: 12. The CDR3 sequence: CASSQEGPAGGYSSYNEQFF. CDR3 bases: TGCGCCAGCAGCCAAGAGGGGCCAGCGGGAGGCTATAGCTCCTACAATGAGCAGTTCTTC.

This clone was picked up a small number of times. The V gene is TRBV29-1, the J gene TRBJ1-6; a weak D match, TRBD1 (6 bases). The CDR3 loop spans 13 amino acids. V was trimmed by 4 bases and J by 9 bases, leaving 13 bases between them. Germline assignment: CDR1 SQVTM and CDR2 ANQGSEA. The CDR3 coding sequence is TGCAGCGTTGCGGCAGGGGCTAGTTCACCCCTCCACTTT. Amino acid sequence: CSVAAGASSPLHF.

The chain uses TRBV5-1 and TRBJ2-5, with 9 positions matching TRBD1. The CDR3 contains 15 residues. Germline assignment: CDR1 SGHRS and CDR2 YFSETQ. V lost 3 bases and J lost 5; bases outside the gene matches: 8. The CDR3 sequence: CASSYGQGIWETQYF. The CDR3 bases are TGCGCCAGCAGCTATGGACAGGGGATTTGGGAGACCCAGTACTTC.

This sequence joins TRBV4-3 and TRBJ2-7; tentative D call: TRBD1 (6 bases). V was trimmed by 0 bases and J by 0 bases, leaving 24 bases between them. Germline CDR1 reads LGHNA; CDR2 reads YSLEER. This CDR3 contains 20 residues. Here the CDR3 reads CASSQDRAPMGQTPSYEQYF. CDR3 DNA sequence: TGCGCCAGCAGCCAAGATAGGGCCCCGATGGGACAAACACCCTCCTACGAGCAGTACTTC.